A single TCR beta chain is shown here with its context. Sorting separated CD4+ and CD8+ T cells out of PBMCs. This sample was taken from a study of CD8+ T cells in alopecia areata. It was cDNA, reverse transcribed from extracted RNA, that served as the sequencing template. Sequencing used immunoSEQ multiplex PCR; TCRdb keeps in-frame clones, though not all of them. The sample lists under 250,000 clones, about three fifths seen once, with approximately 0.5% in the top ten. The sequence was collected from a human donor with alopecia areata. The specimen comprised CD4+ T cells sorted from blood, sampled at week 0.

The CDR3 reads CAWCRGGSAYNEQFF. The CDR3 DNA follows: TGTGCCTGGTGCAGGGGGGGTAGCGCCTACAATGAGCAGTTCTTC. This chain uses TRBV30 with TRBJ2-1; perhaps D is TRBD1 or TRBD2 (7 bases each). Germline values: CDR1 GTSNPN, CDR2 SVGIG (reference sequence). V lost 5 bases and J lost 2, with 16 bases in between. This CDR3 region has 15 residues.